Shown below are 32 T cell receptor beta chains from a single sample sequenced in a study of T cell responses to AZD1222 COVID-19 vaccine. Method: immunoSEQ multiplex PCR; TCRdb's copy keeps in-frame clones and lacks some. The sample has some 150,000 clones; about nine tenths are singletons. The source was peripheral blood, collected on day 0 of AZD1222 vaccination. Receptor source: an adult in good health.

In its sample, this clone was seen a few times. This sequence joins TRBV7-2 and TRBJ1-4; D perhaps matches TRBD1 (6 bases). Germline V gene data show CDR1 as SGHTA and CDR2 as FQGNSA. The CDR3 spans 15 residues. Trimming pared 5 bases from V and 7 bases from J, leaving 17 bases between. This CDR3 reads CASSRNWGQVEKLFF. CDR3 nucleotide sequence: TGTGCCAGCAGCCGCAATTGGGGGCAGGTTGAAAAACTGTTTTTT.

The rearrangement links TRBV2 to TRBJ2-2; 7 positions agree with TRBD2. This CDR3 is built from 15 residues. Germline V gene sequence: CDR1 SNHLY, CDR2 FYNNEI. Trimming took 3 bases from V and 5 from J; bases not matched to a gene: 6. The CDR3 protein is CASSDNAGVTGELFF. CDR3 DNA sequence: TGTGCCAGCAGTGATAACGCGGGAGTTACCGGGGAGCTGTTTTTT.

The chain combines TRBV7-6 with TRBJ2-3; 10 bases line up with TRBD2. CDR1 and CDR2 from the germline V gene are SGHVS and FNYEAQ. V was pared by 4 bases and J by 2 bases, with 3 bases of the junction left unmatched. This CDR3 region has 15 residues. The CDR3 protein is CASSWTSGVTDTQYF. CDR3 DNA sequence: TGTGCCAGCAGCTGGACTAGCGGAGTCACAGATACGCAGTATTTT.

V is TRBV7-2 and J is TRBJ2-1, with 7 bases fitting TRBD2. Trimming at V came to 2 bases and at J to 3 bases, leaving 4 bases not matched to a gene. In germline, CDR1 is SGHTA, CDR2 FQGNSA. The CDR3 has 15 amino acids. CDR3 protein: CASSLMAGDYNEQFF. CDR3 nucleotides: TGTGCCAGCAGCTTAATGGCGGGAGACTACAATGAGCAGTTCTTC.

The chain employs TRBV7-2 and TRBJ2-3; D gene ambiguous. The CDR3 consists of 14 residues. Between the trimmed V and J ends, which lost 5 bases and 2 bases, there was a span of 11 bases. Germline CDR1 SGHTA, CDR2 FQGNSA. The CDR3 region is CASSHGVTTDTQYF. The CDR3 DNA follows: TGTGCCAGCAGCCATGGGGTCACCACAGATACGCAGTATTTT.

V usage is TRBV5-1 and J usage is TRBJ2-2, with a tentative D call TRBD1 (6 bases). The CDR3 is made up of 15 amino acids. The V gene lost 0 bases and the J gene lost 3 bases, with 9 bases spanning the gap. Germline V gene lookup returns CDR1 SGHRS and CDR2 YFSETQ. The CDR3 here is CASSLGQAYTGELFF. CDR3 nucleotide sequence: TGCGCCAGCAGCTTGGGACAGGCGTACACCGGGGAGCTGTTTTTT.

This chain links TRBV7-2 with TRBJ1-2; 7 nucleotides match TRBD1. CDR3 size: 13 residues. Germline V lookup: CDR1 SGHTA, CDR2 FQGNSA. The V gene end was trimmed by 5 bases and the J gene end by 7 bases; junction bases not matched to a gene: 7. The CDR3 region is CASSPKDRLGYTF. The CDR3 region has the DNA TGTGCCAGCAGCCCAAAGGACAGGCTTGGCTACACCTTC.

The chain is built from TRBV29-1 and TRBJ2-7; D is perhaps TRBD1 or TRBD2 (5 bases each). CDR1 and CDR2 (germline): SQVTM, ANQGSEA. The CDR3 covers 12 residues. Trimming left V 6 bases short and J 5 bases short, with 14 bases between. The CDR3 sequence is CSVRDAGDEQYF. CDR3 sequence (DNA): TGCAGCGTACGGGACGCTGGGGACGAGCAGTACTTC.

This chain uses TRBV4-3 with TRBJ1-3; D unclear. The CDR3 is 15 amino acids. The germline CDR1 and CDR2 sequences are LGHNA and YSLEER. With 0 bases removed from V and 0 bases from J, the gap between germline ends came to 6 bases. CDR3 sequence (DNA): TGCGCCAGCAGCCAAGACACAAACTCTGGAAACACCATATATTTT. Translated: CASSQDTNSGNTIYF.

V usage is TRBV6-2 or TRBV6-3 and J usage is TRBJ2-1; TRBD2 is a possible D gene (5 bases). Looked up from germline, CDR1 is MNHEY and CDR2 is SVGEGT. Trimming took 4 bases from V and 5 from J, leaving 15 bases between them. CDR3 length equals 15 residues. CDR3 sequence reads: CASSFRRTSDNEQFF. In nucleotides, the CDR3 is TGTGCCAGCAGTTTCCGGAGGACCTCAGACAATGAGCAGTTCTTC.

V usage is TRBV4-3 and J usage is TRBJ2-7, with D unresolved. Germline values: CDR1 LGHNA, CDR2 YSLEER. V was clipped by 4 bases and J by 2 bases, with 18 bases between them. CDR3 length: 16 amino acids. CDR3 sequence reads: CASSPHPGSGTYEQYF. The CDR3 region has the DNA TGCGCCAGCAGCCCCCATCCGGGTTCTGGGACCTACGAGCAGTACTTC.

The chain uses TRBV7-2 and TRBJ2-1; D is unresolved. This CDR3 is 15 amino acids long. The V gene's germline CDR1 is SGHTA and CDR2 FQGNSA. Deletions cut 1 base from V and 5 bases from J, with 12 bases between. Here the CDR3 DNA reads TGTGCCAGCAGCTTAGGGGTAGGGTACAACAATGAGCAGTTCTTC. It is translated as CASSLGVGYNNEQFF.

The sample holds one count of this clone. The rearrangement joins TRBV18 to TRBJ2-1; tentative D call: TRBD1 (5 bases). Germline lookup yields CDR1 KGHSH and CDR2 LQKENI. The CDR3 is 15 amino acids. Trimming left V 4 bases short and J 0 bases short, with 10 bases between. CDR3 sequence reads: CASSRQQSSYNEQFF. In DNA form, the CDR3 reads TGTGCCAGCTCACGACAGCAAAGCTCCTACAATGAGCAGTTCTTC.

The rearrangement links TRBV4-2 to TRBJ1-3; no definite D call. Looked up from germline, CDR1 is LGHNA and CDR2 is YNFKEQ. The CDR3 spans 16 residues. V lost 1 base and J lost 4, with 14 bases in between. The CDR3 region is CASSQGVANGGNTIYF. CDR3 sequence (DNA): TGTGCCAGCAGCCAAGGGGTGGCCAATGGCGGAAACACCATATATTTT.

The chain employs TRBV18 and TRBJ1-4; D is ambiguous. Germline loops: CDR1 KGHSH, CDR2 LQKENI. This CDR3 has 13 amino acids. V shed 5 bases and J shed 6 bases, with 10 bases lying between them. CDR3 in DNA: TGTGCCAGCTCAAATGGCTTAGATGAAAAACTGTTTTTT. It encodes CASSNGLDEKLFF.

With respect to this clone: One end of the junction is discordant with germline, which a read error may explain. V gene TRBV7-7 combines with J gene TRBJ2-3; 7 nucleotides line up with TRBD1. The CDR3 extends over 16 amino acids. Germline CDR1 and CDR2: SSHAT and FNYEAQ (reference sequence). CDR3 residues: CASSPTRQGPTDTQYF. DNA for the CDR3: TGTGCTAGCAGCCCCACGCGACAGGGCCCCACAGATACGCAGTATTTT.

The chain couples TRBV11-2 to TRBJ2-2, with D unclear. CDR3 length: 15 residues. Trimming left V 2 bases short and J 6 bases short, with 13 bases between. CDR1 is SGHAT and CDR2 is FQNNGV in the germline V gene. Here the CDR3 reads CASSLSSLWAGELFF. The CDR3 region has the DNA TGTGCCAGCAGCTTATCGTCCCTCTGGGCCGGGGAGCTGTTTTTT.

The chain uses TRBV6-5 and TRBJ1-2; D ambiguous. This CDR3 has 13 residues. The V end lost 3 bases, the J end lost 6 bases, and 11 bases lay between the germline ends. CDR1 MNHEY and CDR2 SVGAGI come from the germline V gene. The CDR3 is CASSYSRDNGYTF. The DNA for the CDR3 is TGTGCCAGCAGTTATTCCAGAGATAATGGCTACACCTTC.

This clone was observed once. CDR3 region: CASSTTGGGVLATNEKLFF. CDR3 DNA: TGTGCCAGCTCGACTACGGGAGGGGGAGTTCTTGCAACTAATGAAAAACTGTTTTTT. The chain is built from TRBV27 and TRBJ1-4; weak D call: TRBD1 (6 bases). Germline V gene data show CDR1 as MNHEY and CDR2 as SMNVEV (reference sequence). CDR3 length: 19 amino acids. Trimming removed 8 bases from V and 0 bases from J, with 25 bases in between.

This clone was picked up one time. The chain is built from TRBV5-4 and TRBJ2-7, with TRBD2 matching 11 bases. The germline V gene encodes CDR1 SGHNT and CDR2 YYREEE (reference sequence). The CDR3 sequence is 15 residues long. Unmatched junction bases numbered 6, after V lost 4 bases and J lost 3 bases. The CDR3 spells CASSLGTSGNYEQYF. In nucleotides, the CDR3 is TGTGCCAGCAGCCTGGGGACTAGCGGAAACTACGAGCAGTACTTC.

This clone was detected once. The chain joins TRBV12-5 to TRBJ2-1, with 10 bases lining up with TRBD1. This CDR3 has 15 residues. CDR1 and CDR2 (germline): LGHNT, FRNRAP. With V trimmed by 3 bases and J by 4 bases, 3 bases remained unmatched. CDR3 bases: TGTGCTAGTGGTTTCGGGACAGGGGATTACAATGAGCAGTTCTTC. Its protein is CASGFGTGDYNEQFF.

This clone has just one count. The J gene is TRBJ2-5, the V gene TRBV19, with TRBD1 matching over 8 bases. Germline V gene lookup returns CDR1 LNHDA and CDR2 SQIVND (reference sequence). The CDR3 sequence is 15 residues long. V lost 4 bases and J lost 1; bases outside the gene matches: 5. The CDR3 DNA sequence: TGTGCCAGTAGTAAGACAGGGGTGGGCCAAGAGACCCAGTACTTC. It codes for CASSKTGVGQETQYF.

This clone was counted once. The chain carries TRBV28 and TRBJ1-1; 8 bases are a match to TRBD1. There are 16 residues in the CDR3. Germline V gene sequence: CDR1 MDHEN, CDR2 SYDVKM. With 7 bases clipped from V and 1 base from J, the junction kept 11 bases outside the gene matches. CDR3 region: CASTPRQGRGNTEAFF. CDR3 nucleotides: TGTGCCAGCACGCCGCGACAGGGGAGGGGGAACACTGAAGCTTTCTTT.

V usage is TRBV5-1 and J usage is TRBJ2-1, with 7 nucleotides matching TRBD2. The CDR3 length is 16 residues. CDR1 and CDR2 (germline): SGHRS, YFSETQ. Trimming removed 0 bases from V and 3 bases from J; junction bases left unmatched: 6. The CDR3 sequence: CASSLGAGLFYNEQFF. CDR3 bases: TGCGCCAGCAGCTTGGGAGCGGGATTGTTCTACAATGAGCAGTTCTTC.

The rearrangement links TRBV28 to TRBJ2-2; TRBD1 matches 7 bases. Germline V lookup: CDR1 MDHEN, CDR2 SYDVKM. Losses at the gene ends were 6 bases for V and 2 bases for J; bases not matched to a gene: 3. CDR3 length: 14 amino acids. The CDR3 coding sequence is TGTGCCAGCAGACACAGGGGAAACACCGGGGAGCTGTTTTTT. Translation gives CASRHRGNTGELFF.

This clone has a handful of counts. The chain is built from TRBV15 and TRBJ2-3, with D unresolved. Trimming removed 0 bases from V and 4 bases from J, with 8 bases in between. The CDR3 is 14 residues long. Germline V lookup: CDR1 LNHNV, CDR2 YYDKDF (reference sequence). The chain's CDR3 is CATSREGIPDTQYF. The DNA for the CDR3 is TGTGCCACCAGCAGAGAAGGGATTCCAGATACGCAGTATTTT.

CDR3 DNA: TGTGCCAGCAGCTTAGCGGAAACAGGGGTACTCCACTTT. As protein: CASSLAETGVLHF. The genes are TRBV7-2 and TRBJ1-6; 7 bases map to TRBD1. CDR3 length: 13 residues. CDR1 is SGHTA, CDR2 FQGNSA, per germline. V was clipped by 0 bases and J by 16 bases; unmatched bases: 6.

The V gene is TRBV27, the J gene TRBJ2-3, with TRBD1 as a possible D gene (5 bases). The V and J ends lost 2 bases and 1 base respectively, with 13 bases between them. Germline V gene sequence: CDR1 MNHEY, CDR2 SMNVEV (reference sequence). The CDR3 is 16 amino acids. The DNA for the CDR3 is TGTGCCAGCAGTTTAATGCAGGGAAGGGGCACAGATACGCAGTATTTT. Translation gives CASSLMQGRGTDTQYF.

The chain recombines TRBV27 with TRBJ2-1; D gene uncertain. In germline, CDR1 is MNHEY, CDR2 SMNVEV (reference sequence). CDR3 length equals 16 residues. V dropped 1 base and J dropped 4 bases, with 14 bases sitting between them. This chain's CDR3 is CASSLLRMKGYNEQFF. The CDR3 DNA is TGTGCCAGCAGTTTATTAAGAATGAAGGGTTACAATGAGCAGTTCTTC.

V is TRBV9 and J is TRBJ1-1; no reliable D call. V lost 0 bases, J lost 4 bases, and 7 bases lay in between. The CDR3 covers 13 residues. The germline CDR1 and CDR2 sequences are SGDLS and YYNGEE. The CDR3 DNA sequence: TGTGCCAGCAGCGTAGCCGTGGGCACTGAAGCTTTCTTT. Its protein is CASSVAVGTEAFF.

This chain uses TRBV5-5 with TRBJ2-7, with a possible D match to TRBD1 (6 bases). Between the trimmed V and J ends, which lost 3 bases and 2 bases, there was a span of 12 bases. Germline V gene sequence: CDR1 SGHKS, CDR2 YYEKEE (reference sequence). The CDR3 runs 14 residues. CDR3 sequence: CASSSHQGPYEQYF. In nucleotides, the CDR3 is TGTGCCAGCAGCTCCCATCAGGGGCCCTACGAGCAGTACTTC.

J is TRBJ2-1 and V is TRBV7-3, with TRBD2 matching 8 bases. The junction had 6 bases not matched to a gene; V was cut back by 1 base and J by 4 bases. CDR3 length equals 16 residues. Germline CDR1 SGHTA, CDR2 FQGTGA. The CDR3 DNA reads TGTGCCAGCAGCTTAATGGCTCTAGCGGGTTACAATGAGCAGTTCTTC. Translating it yields CASSLMALAGYNEQFF.